This TCR beta chain was observed in a study of response to subunit inactivated influenza vaccine. TCRdb reanalysed the RT-PCR reads using MiXCR and keeps one entry per CDR3 protein. The top ten hold 25% to 35% of the sample, which has some 200,000 distinct CDR3 sequences, roughly 12% seen once. The CDR3 is made up of 14 amino acids. With 3 bases clipped from V and 0 bases from J, the junction kept 0 bases outside the gene matches. Germline CDR1 and CDR2: MNHNS and SASEGT. These data also featured in a second study, about T cells expressing NK-cell markers. That report notes: It was by 5'RACE template switching with UMIs that TCR beta cDNA was made. Researchers report these clonotypes also headed the CD3+CD56-NKG2C+ fraction in a few donors.

The receptor comes from a man aged 50-60 years who received an inactivated influenza vaccine. The V call is TRBV6-1, the J call TRBJ1-1; 8 nucleotides agree with TRBD1. The sequences come from CD8+ T cells sorted from PBMCs, collected approximately 12 days after vaccination. CDR3: CASSETGVNTEAFF. The CDR3 bases are TGTGCCAGCAGTGAGACAGGGGTGAACACTGAAGCTTTCTTT.